This T cell receptor (beta chain) was recovered during a study of blood T cells in healthy people across ages. Study-level information: About one barcoded beta molecule per two T cells was captured by template switching. The study's findings and limits: The study could not conclusively compare naive and antigen-experienced cells, given its unsorted PBMCs.

A note on this clonotype: Its target is not known.

V was shortened by 4 bases and J by 4 bases, with 21 bases between the two germline ends. This CDR3 is built from 17 residues. Germline V gene sequence: CDR1 KGHSH, CDR2 LQKENI. Through a sample-barcoded 5' primer and a J-beta primer mix, a second PCR was run for roughly 6 to 11 cycles. Each cDNA molecule received a tag from a template-switch adaptor that had 12 random nucleotides. Every sample produced at least 2.5 million CDR3-containing paired-end reads. One entry per CDR3 protein, called by TCRdb with MiXCR from the 5' RACE reads. The sample shows some 1.7 million distinct CDR3 sequences, roughly 27% of them seen only once.

Specimen: blood. The chain combines TRBV18 with TRBJ2-3; D might be TRBD1 (5 bases). The clonotype comes from a woman aged 30 to 39 in good health. CDR3: CASSQTGWGGTADTQYF. In DNA, the CDR3 is TGTGCCAGCTCACAGACGGGTTGGGGCGGAACGGCAGATACGCAGTATTTT.